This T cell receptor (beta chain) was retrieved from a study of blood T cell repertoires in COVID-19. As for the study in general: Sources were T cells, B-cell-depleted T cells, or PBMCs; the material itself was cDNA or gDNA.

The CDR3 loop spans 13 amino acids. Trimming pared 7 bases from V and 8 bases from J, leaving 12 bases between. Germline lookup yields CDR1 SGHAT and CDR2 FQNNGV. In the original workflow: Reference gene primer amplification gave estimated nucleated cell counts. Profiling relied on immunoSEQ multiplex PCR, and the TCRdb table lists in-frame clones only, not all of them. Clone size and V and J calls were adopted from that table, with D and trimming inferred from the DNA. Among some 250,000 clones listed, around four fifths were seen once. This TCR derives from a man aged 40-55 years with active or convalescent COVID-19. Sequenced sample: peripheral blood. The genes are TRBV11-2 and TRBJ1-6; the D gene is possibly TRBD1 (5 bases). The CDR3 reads CASTLGADSPLHF. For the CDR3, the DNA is TGTGCCAGCACCCTTGGGGCAGATTCACCCCTCCACTTT.